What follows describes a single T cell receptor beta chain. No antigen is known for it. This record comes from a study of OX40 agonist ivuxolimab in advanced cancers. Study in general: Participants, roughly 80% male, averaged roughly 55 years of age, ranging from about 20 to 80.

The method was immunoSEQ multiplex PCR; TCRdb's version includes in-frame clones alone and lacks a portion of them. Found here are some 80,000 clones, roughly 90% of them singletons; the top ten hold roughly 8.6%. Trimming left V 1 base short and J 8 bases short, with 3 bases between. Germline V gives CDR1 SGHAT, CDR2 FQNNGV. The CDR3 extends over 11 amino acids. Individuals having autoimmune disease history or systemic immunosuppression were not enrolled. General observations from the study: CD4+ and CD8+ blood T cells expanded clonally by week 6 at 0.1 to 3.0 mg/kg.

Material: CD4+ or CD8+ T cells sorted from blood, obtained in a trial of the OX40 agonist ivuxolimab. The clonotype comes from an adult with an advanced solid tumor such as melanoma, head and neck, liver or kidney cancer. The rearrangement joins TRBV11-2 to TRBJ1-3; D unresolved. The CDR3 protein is CASSLGDTIYF. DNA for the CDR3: TGTGCCAGCAGCTTAGGGGACACCATATATTTT.